The 21 T cell receptor beta chains presented below share a single source sample, sequenced in a study of PD-L1 blockade in urothelial cancer. Only in-frame clones appear in the TCRdb table, and some are missing; sequencing was by immunoSEQ multiplex PCR. The sample lists about 70,000 clones, around 80% occurring once. The sequences come from PBMCs, collected around atezolizumab (anti-PD-L1) treatment. All receptors come from a man in his sixties or seventies with urothelial cancer.

V is TRBV30 and J is TRBJ2-4, with 9 bases fitting TRBD1. Germline V gene sequence: CDR1 GTSNPN, CDR2 SVGIG (reference sequence). V gave up 2 bases and J gave up 9 bases; unmatched junction bases: 8. The CDR3 runs 14 residues. CDR3 sequence reads: CAWSLNRGPGIQYF. The CDR3 coding sequence is TGTGCCTGGAGTCTCAACAGGGGGCCTGGCATTCAGTACTTC.

This clone has just a few counts. The chain recombines TRBV5-4 with TRBJ2-5, with 7 bases aligning to TRBD1. CDR1 and CDR2 (germline): SGHNT, YYREEE (reference sequence). J was trimmed by 0 bases and V by 3 bases; bases with no gene match: 8. This CDR3 contains 16 residues. The CDR3 region has the DNA TGTGCCAGCAGCTCCAAGACAGGGTCGTACCAAGAGACCCAGTACTTC. Translating gives CASSSKTGSYQETQYF.

This clone was seen just once. This rearrangement joins TRBV27 to TRBJ2-7; TRBD2 matches 13 bases. V gave up 6 bases and J gave up 4 bases; unmatched junction bases: 3. The CDR3 contains 14 residues. The germline V gene encodes CDR1 MNHEY and CDR2 SMNVEV (reference sequence). CDR3 nucleotide sequence: TGTGCCAGCAGACGGACTAGCGGGAGTTACGAGCAGTACTTC. Encoded protein: CASRRTSGSYEQYF.

The chain links TRBV28 to TRBJ2-7; D might be TRBD2 (6 bases). V was pared by 2 bases and J by 4 bases, with 15 bases between. CDR1 and CDR2 from the germline V gene are MDHEN and SYDVKM. The length of the CDR3 is 15 residues. In DNA form, the CDR3 reads TGTGCCAGCAGTTTAGGTGGGGCGCGGGGTTACGAGCAGTACTTC. This encodes CASSLGGARGYEQYF.

Only a few counts were recorded for this clone. The chain recombines TRBV10-3 with TRBJ1-2; 8 bases are shared with TRBD1. With V trimmed by 6 bases and J by 8 bases, 14 bases remained unmatched. Germline CDR1 reads ENHRY; CDR2 reads SYGVKD. The CDR3 is made up of 15 amino acids. CDR3 loop: CAIRGKNRGSGGYTF. The CDR3 DNA follows: TGTGCCATCAGAGGAAAAAACAGGGGGAGCGGGGGCTACACCTTC.

This clone has just a few counts. This sample also contains other DNA sequences that code for the same CDR3. The chain carries TRBV6-1 and TRBJ2-7; TRBD2 is a possible D gene (6 bases). Germline CDR1 is MNHNS and CDR2 is SASEGT. The CDR3 extends over 14 amino acids. The V end lost 0 bases, the J end lost 4 bases, and 10 bases lay between the germline ends. The DNA for the CDR3 is TGTGCCAGCAGTGAAGCGCTTCGGGGGTACGAGCAGTACTTC. This gives the protein CASSEALRGYEQYF.

This clone was seen only once. The chain links TRBV6-4 to TRBJ1-2, with D unresolved. The V end lost 0 bases, the J end lost 11 bases, and 13 bases lay between the germline ends. The CDR3 contains 13 residues. The germline V gene encodes CDR1 MRHNA and CDR2 SNTAGT. CDR3 region: CASSDSRAGPYTF. The CDR3 DNA reads TGTGCCAGCAGTGACTCGAGGGCGGGCCCTTACACCTTC.

The J gene is TRBJ2-3, the V gene TRBV5-4; 10 bases align to TRBD2. This CDR3 contains 16 residues. Germline assignment: CDR1 SGHNT and CDR2 YYREEE (reference sequence). V was pared by 4 bases and J by 5 bases, with 10 bases of the junction left unmatched. CDR3 bases: TGTGCCAGCAGCGTGGGGGGGTGGACTAGCGGAGATACGCAGTATTTT. As protein: CASSVGGWTSGDTQYF.

This chain connects TRBV21-1 to TRBJ2-1; the table's D call TRBD2 went unverified against the DNA. TRBV21-1 is recorded as a pseudogene. CDR3 size: 14 residues. The CDR3 loop reads CASSNSSGRAGQFF. CDR3 DNA: TGTGCCAGCAGCAATAGTAGCGGGAGGGCAGGGCAGTTCTTC.

The rearrangement uses TRBV5-1 and TRBJ2-7, with D maybe TRBD1 (5 bases). The V gene lost 4 bases and the J gene lost 2 bases, with 13 bases spanning the gap. The length of the CDR3 is 14 residues. Germline assignment: CDR1 SGHRS and CDR2 YFSETQ. The CDR3 DNA is TGCGCCAGCAGCCCAAGGGGAAGCACCTACGAGCAGTACTTC. It is translated as CASSPRGSTYEQYF.

This chain connects TRBV6-1 to TRBJ1-5; D not certain. V lost 7 bases, J lost 1 base, and 14 bases lay in between. The CDR3 length is 15 residues. From germline, CDR1 is MNHNS and CDR2 SASEGT. CDR3 DNA sequence: TGTGCCAGCACCAGTCCCCCGGGAAGCAATCAGCCCCAGCATTTT. It is translated as CASTSPPGSNQPQHF.

The chain couples TRBV5-5 to TRBJ1-2, with 10 bases aligning to TRBD1. V shed 4 bases and J 3 bases; nucleotides not matched to a gene: 18. CDR1 and CDR2 (germline): SGHKS, YYEKEE (reference sequence). CDR3 size: 19 residues. This CDR3 reads CASSRQDSRQGAYHYGYTF. The CDR3 nucleotides are TGTGCCAGCAGCCGACAGGACTCAAGACAGGGGGCGTACCACTATGGCTACACCTTC. The full variable domain, rest sourced from reference TRBV5-5 and TRBJ1-2, is DAGVTQSPTHLIKTRGQQVTLRCSPISGHKSVSWYQQVLGQGPQFIFQYYEKEERGRGNFPDRFSARQFPNYSSELNVNALLLGDSALYLCASSRQDSRQGAYHYGYTFGSGTRLTVV.

The rearrangement links TRBV6-1 to TRBJ1-2; D remains ambiguous. The CDR3 is made up of 13 amino acids. Germline loops: CDR1 MNHNS, CDR2 SASEGT. V was cut by 1 base and J by 7 bases, with 10 bases left in between. CDR3 protein: CASSEGGGSGYTF. The DNA for the CDR3 is TGTGCCAGCAGTGAAGGAGGCGGGAGTGGCTACACCTTC.

The chain joins TRBV27 to TRBJ2-5; tentative D call: TRBD1 (6 bases). The CDR3 spans 15 residues. Trimming stripped 4 bases from V and 5 bases from J, with 17 bases between. The germline CDR1 and CDR2 sequences are MNHEY and SMNVEV (reference sequence). The CDR3: CASSSIRTVAETQYF. The CDR3 DNA sequence: TGTGCCAGCAGTTCTATACGGACAGTTGCGGAGACCCAGTACTTC.

The chain couples TRBV15 to TRBJ2-7; tentatively, D is TRBD2 (8 bases). Trimming pared 2 bases from V and 0 bases from J, leaving 14 bases between. Germline V gives CDR1 LNHNV, CDR2 YYDKDF (reference sequence). The CDR3 has 16 residues. The CDR3 is CATSRKAGDSSYEQYF. DNA for the CDR3: TGTGCCACCAGCAGAAAAGCGGGGGACAGCTCCTACGAGCAGTACTTC.

The gene calls are TRBV6-1 and TRBJ1-4, with TRBD1 as a possible D gene (6 bases). V was trimmed by 2 bases and J by 5 bases, leaving 12 bases between them. The CDR3 extends over 15 amino acids. CDR1 and CDR2 from the germline V gene are MNHNS and SASEGT. The CDR3 coding sequence is TGTGCCAGCAGTGAATGGGGGGGCCTGAATGAAAAACTGTTTTTT. Its protein product is CASSEWGGLNEKLFF.

The J gene is TRBJ2-3, the V gene TRBV29-1, with TRBD2 matching over 7 bases. The CDR3 is made up of 11 amino acids. CDR1 and CDR2 (germline): SQVTM, ANQGSEA. The junction had 0 bases not matched to a gene; V was cut back by 4 bases and J by 5 bases. CDR3 sequence: CSVGEGDTQYF. Here the CDR3 DNA reads TGCAGCGTTGGGGAGGGAGATACGCAGTATTTT.

The V call is TRBV18, the J call TRBJ1-4, with TRBD1 matching 8 bases. The germline V gene encodes CDR1 KGHSH and CDR2 LQKENI. CDR3 length: 21 amino acids. J gave up 3 bases and V 2 bases, and 20 bases lay outside the gene matches. The DNA for the CDR3 is TGTGCCAGCTCACCAATAGGAGCAGGGGGCGTCTCGGTGGCGGCTAATGAAAAACTGTTTTTT. Its translation is CASSPIGAGGVSVAANEKLFF. Variable domain in full (rest from reference TRBV18 and TRBJ1-4): NAGVMQNPRHLVRRRGQEARLRCSPMKGHSHVYWYRQLPEEGLKFMVYLQKENIIDESGMPKERFSAEFPKEGPSILRIQQVVRGDSAAYFCASSPIGAGGVSVAANEKLFFGSGTQLSVL.

The genes are TRBV27 and TRBJ2-7; D may be TRBD1 (6 bases). CDR1 and CDR2 from the germline V gene are MNHEY and SMNVEV (reference sequence). The CDR3 has 15 residues. With 1 base removed from V and 9 bases from J, the gap between germline ends came to 19 bases. CDR3 protein: CASSLLSQGPARQYF. CDR3 DNA: TGTGCCAGCAGTTTATTATCGCAGGGGCCGGCTAGGCAGTACTTC.

This chain connects TRBV11-2 to TRBJ2-3; weak D call: TRBD2 (6 bases). CDR1 is SGHAT, CDR2 FQNNGV, per germline. V lost 2 bases and J lost 1, with 16 bases in between. The length of the CDR3 is 17 residues. The CDR3 DNA reads TGTGCCAGCAGCTTATGGACGAGCGGGCCTGGCACAGATACGCAGTATTTT. This encodes CASSLWTSGPGTDTQYF.

This clone turned up a few times. The chain employs TRBV4-2 and TRBJ2-7; TRBD1 matches 8 bases. The CDR3 length is 17 residues. Germline CDR1 and CDR2: LGHNA and YNFKEQ. Trimming at V came to 0 bases and at J to 4 bases, leaving 11 bases not matched to a gene. In DNA form, the CDR3 reads TGTGCCAGCAGCCAAGAGGAAGGAAGCAGGGGGCGTTACGAGCAGTACTTC. Protein sequence: CASSQEEGSRGRYEQYF.